This T cell receptor beta chain is from a study of CD8 T cell repertoires and HIV-1 epitope variants. Background on the study: Controls included no peptide, Ebola AY9 epitope, and a CMV, EBV, flu pool. Tested: three Gag epitope families, Nef HW9 and YT9.

Study-level findings and limits: Nef KF9 drew roughly five clonotypes and HW9 one, without TAALDMSHF responses.

In regard to this clone: Its antigen remains unidentified.

Generated by immunoSEQ multiplex PCR, the TCRdb table keeps only in-frame clones and is missing some. The sample contains about 4,500 clones, 55% to 80% of which appear only once. Material: cultured CD8+ T cells derived from PBMCs. The clonotype comes from a male donor with HIV.

The CDR3, as DNA: TGTGCCATCACACGGGACAGGGGAGGTTTCGGCACTGAAGCTTTCTTT. Protein sequence: CAITRDRGGFGTEAFF. V and J are TRBV10-3 and TRBJ1-1, with 10 bases identical to TRBD1. V gave up 7 bases and J gave up 4 bases; unmatched junction bases: 12. Germline V CDR1 and CDR2: ENHRY, SYGVKD. The CDR3 contains 16 residues.